These 10 T cell receptor beta chains were sequenced from one sample in a study of PD-1 blockade in classical Hodgkin lymphoma. TCRdb's copy holds only in-frame clones and misses some; the assay was immunoSEQ multiplex PCR. This table holds 2,500 to 3,500 clones, 70% found once. Time point given: newly diagnosed, previously untreated cHL patient sample. Thawed PBMCs supplied CD8+ T cells via magnetic negative selection. Material for sequencing was CD8+ T cells from blood. The receptors come from a human donor with classical Hodgkin lymphoma.

This chain links TRBV6-4 with TRBJ2-1; 7 bases agree with TRBD2. The germline gives CDR1 MRHNA, CDR2 SNTAGT. J lost 3 bases, V lost 0 bases, and 5 bases had no gene match. This CDR3 region has 16 residues. The CDR3: CASSDSSGGDYNEQFF. The CDR3 region has the DNA TGTGCCAGCAGTGACTCGAGTGGGGGGGACTACAATGAGCAGTTCTTC.

In this sample, this clone is large. The chain employs TRBV7-9 and TRBJ1-1; TRBD1 matches 7 bases. The V and J ends lost 5 bases and 0 bases, in that order; junction bases with no gene match: 12. This CDR3 is 17 amino acids long. Germline CDR1 is SEHNR and CDR2 is FQNEAQ (reference sequence). The CDR3 region is CASSPRDSEFMNTEAFF. CDR3 nucleotides: TGTGCCAGCAGCCCCAGGGACAGTGAATTCATGAACACTGAAGCTTTCTTT.

This chain joins TRBV7-5 and TRBJ2-7; the D call TRBD2 from the table was never checked on the DNA. TRBV7-5 is designated a pseudogene. The CDR3 runs 15 residues. In DNA form, the CDR3 reads TGTGCCAGCAGCTTGGAGGGACTAGCGGGAGGTGAGCAGTACTTC. Its protein product is CASSLEGLAGGEQYF.

V and J are TRBV9 and TRBJ2-2, with 8 bases that match TRBD2. Trimming at V came to 4 bases and at J to 0 bases, leaving 8 bases not matched to a gene. CDR3 length equals 17 residues. Germline CDR1 is SGDLS and CDR2 is YYNGEE. DNA of the CDR3: TGTGCCAGCAGCTCCCCCCGGGGGGGACCGAACACCGGGGAGCTGTTTTTT. Amino acid sequence: CASSSPRGGPNTGELFF.

The chain recombines TRBV28 with TRBJ1-1; D is unresolved. CDR3 length: 13 amino acids. The germline gives CDR1 MDHEN, CDR2 SYDVKM. Trimming cost V 3 bases and J 11 bases, with 16 bases left between them. The CDR3 spells CASSFISGFEAFF. CDR3 nucleotides: TGTGCCAGCAGTTTCATATCGGGCTTTGAGGCTTTCTTT. The full variable domain, in which reference TRBV28 and TRBJ1-1 provide the parts outside the CDR3, is DVKVTQSSRYLVKRTGEKVFLECVQDMDHENMFWYRQDPGLGLRLIYFSYDVKMKEKGDIPEGYSVSREKKERFSLILESASTNQTSMYLCASSFISGFEAFFGQGTRLTVV.

The V and J genes are TRBV25-1 and TRBJ2-1; 11 bases are a match to TRBD2. Trimming at V came to 1 base and at J to 7 bases, leaving 6 bases not matched to a gene. The CDR3 runs 16 residues. Germline loops: CDR1 MGHDK, CDR2 SYGVNS. CDR3 protein: CASSESSGRNKNEQFF. CDR3 DNA: TGTGCCAGCAGTGAATCTAGCGGGAGGAACAAAAATGAGCAGTTCTTC.

This chain uses TRBV2 with TRBJ1-4; maybe TRBD1 (6 bases). The CDR3 covers 14 residues. The germline V and J ends were trimmed by 8 bases and 7 bases, with 17 bases remaining between them. Per germline, CDR1 SNHLY and CDR2 FYNNEI. The CDR3 DNA is TGTGCCAGCGGGAGTCGGGGGGCAAGTGAAAAACTGTTTTTT. It encodes CASGSRGASEKLFF.

The genes are TRBV14 and TRBJ2-1; 7 bases are shared with TRBD2. Germline loops: CDR1 SGHDN, CDR2 FVKESK. This CDR3 contains 15 residues. Losses at the gene ends were 5 bases for V and 3 bases for J; bases not matched to a gene: 7. CDR3 sequence (DNA): TGTGCCAGCAGCTTGGGACTACCCATCTACAATGAGCAGTTCTTC. Protein: CASSLGLPIYNEQFF.

The chain combines TRBV7-8 with TRBJ1-1; D is undetermined. Germline V lookup: CDR1 SGHVS, CDR2 FQNEAQ. V was shortened by 2 bases and J by 6 bases, with 10 bases between the two germline ends. This CDR3 has 13 residues. This CDR3 is CASSLTDRSEAFF. The CDR3 DNA follows: TGTGCCAGCAGCTTAACCGATAGGTCTGAAGCTTTCTTT.

Note on this clone: The sample contains more than one DNA sequence encoding this CDR3. This chain links TRBV9 with TRBJ2-2; 9 bases match TRBD1. The V and J ends lost 0 bases and 5 bases, in that order; junction bases with no gene match: 2. The CDR3 runs 15 residues. CDR1 SGDLS and CDR2 YYNGEE come from the germline V gene. CDR3 residues: CASSVETGGTGELFF. CDR3 sequence (DNA): TGTGCCAGCAGCGTAGAGACAGGGGGTACCGGGGAGCTGTTTTTT.